A single T cell receptor beta chain is shown here with its context. The antigen is unknown. Autoimmune disease history or systemic immunosuppression was exclusionary. The data were obtained in a study of OX40 agonist ivuxolimab in advanced cancers. Study context: At 0.01 to 10 mg/kg, ivuxolimab was administered intravenously to patients every 2 weeks. Patients in dose escalation had liver, melanoma, kidney or head and neck cancers. Notes on the study in general: Nonresponders, in some cases, also had low normalized T-cell clonal expansion.

Looked up from germline, CDR1 is MDHEN and CDR2 is SYDVKM. V was clipped by 0 bases and J by 4 bases, with 16 bases between them. The CDR3 consists of 17 residues. Generated by immunoSEQ multiplex PCR, the TCRdb table keeps only in-frame clones and is missing some. This sample has 70,000 to 85,000 clones; 88% occur once, and the top ten carry around 1%. The rearrangement uses TRBV28 and TRBJ1-5; D might be TRBD1 (6 bases). The source of this sequence is an adult with an advanced solid tumor such as melanoma, head and neck, liver or kidney cancer. Sequenced here: CD4+ or CD8+ T cells sorted from blood, sampled in a trial of the OX40 agonist ivuxolimab. The CDR3 protein is CASSLWGGLSTNQPQHF. The CDR3, as DNA: TGTGCCAGCAGTTTATGGGGGGGGCTGTCGACAAATCAGCCCCAGCATTTT.